The sequence of this T cell receptor (beta chain) was determined in a study of T-cell memory formation after mild COVID-19. Remarks on this clonotype: Its antigen is still unknown.

Broader study findings: Contracting CD4+ clones sat mainly in CM and EM; CD8+ in EMRA. Clones from the second wave (peaking day 37) had unconfirmed SARS-CoV-2 specificity. Clones that contracted from day 15 to 85 had balanced CD4/CD8; later expanders were CD4+ biased.

The V end lost 6 bases, the J end lost 7 bases, and 15 bases lay between the germline ends. Germline V lookup: CDR1 SNHLY, CDR2 FYNNEI. CDR3 length: 13 residues. From 5'RACE with constant-segment primers came TCR alpha and TCR beta cDNA libraries that carried sample barcodes and UMIs. TCRdb reprocessed the 5' RACE reads with MiXCR, giving one entry per CDR3 protein. The sample lists 300,000 to 400,000 distinct CDR3 sequences, approximately 29% seen once, with approximately 12% in the top ten. The sequence derives from an adult woman who had mild COVID-19 (a few samples of this study predate the infection). Cell type and time point are not known. The sample consisted of PBMCs or a T cell subset sorted from them (not recorded which). V is TRBV2 and J is TRBJ1-1; the D is unclear. The chain's CDR3 is CASSAEEGIEAFF. CDR3 DNA sequence: TGTGCCAGCAGCGCGGAGGAGGGTATTGAAGCTTTCTTT.